The 27 T cell receptor beta chains presented below share a single source sample, sequenced in a study of patients and donors after allogeneic stem cell transplantation. TCRdb reprocessed the RT-PCR reads via MiXCR and lists one record per CDR3 protein. The sample carries about 960,000 distinct CDR3 sequences, roughly 18% recorded once. Sequenced: blood, either unsorted or a sorted T cell fraction (not recorded which). The receptors derive from a human donor who was either an allogeneic HSCT recipient or a stem cell or donor lymphocyte infusion donor (not recorded which). It is not recorded whose cells these are; they may come from a transplant donor.

This clonotype was counted only a few times. V and J are TRBV7-2 and TRBJ1-5; no clear D. CDR1 is SGHTA and CDR2 is FQGNSA in the germline V gene. The CDR3 is 15 amino acids. With 1 base removed from V and 7 bases from J, the gap between germline ends came to 14 bases. The CDR3 here is CASSLESSGGQPQHF. Written as DNA, the CDR3 is TGTGCCAGCAGCTTAGAAAGCTCCGGAGGCCAGCCCCAGCATTTT.

This clonotype was detected only a few times. The chain employs TRBV3-1 and TRBJ1-2, with D perhaps matching TRBD1 (6 bases). Germline assignment: CDR1 LGHDT and CDR2 YNNKEL (reference sequence). The CDR3 has 17 residues. The V gene lost 4 bases and the J gene lost 6 bases, with 24 bases spanning the gap. The CDR3 DNA follows: TGTGCCAGCAGCCTAAATCGGCGGGGGGGCGATAGGAATGGCTACACCTTC. Protein: CASSLNRRGGDRNGYTF.

The genes are TRBV20-1 and TRBJ1-5; D unresolved. This CDR3 contains 12 residues. Germline V CDR1 and CDR2: DFQATT, SNEGSKA (reference sequence). Trimming stripped 3 bases from V and 6 bases from J, with 9 bases between. In nucleotides, the CDR3 is TGCAGTGCTAGCGGGAAAGGTCAGCCCCAGCATTTT. It encodes CSASGKGQPQHF.

The rearrangement joins TRBV10-3 to TRBJ1-2; maybe TRBD1 (6 bases). Trimming removed 2 bases from V and 2 bases from J, with 21 bases in between. The germline gives CDR1 ENHRY, CDR2 SYGVKD. The CDR3 runs to 18 residues. The CDR3 is CAISEAWAQGSNNYGYTF. CDR3 sequence (DNA): TGTGCCATCAGTGAGGCATGGGCACAGGGATCGAACAACTATGGCTACACCTTC.

This clonotype has only a few counts. V gene TRBV2 combines with J gene TRBJ2-2; TRBD1 is a possible D gene (6 bases). V was shortened by 7 bases and J by 9 bases, with 12 bases between the two germline ends. Germline assignment: CDR1 SNHLY and CDR2 FYNNEI. This CDR3 has 12 residues. DNA of the CDR3: TGTGCCAGCACCCAACAGGGTCGGGAGCTGTTTTTT. It translates to CASTQQGRELFF.

This clonotype was seen a few times. J is TRBJ1-5 and V is TRBV6-2 or TRBV6-3, with D possibly TRBD1 on 5 matching bases. V was pared by 3 bases and J by 10 bases, with 13 bases between. CDR1 and CDR2 from the germline V gene are MNHEY and SVGEGT. The CDR3 totals 13 residues. The CDR3 protein is CASSYGGVGPQHF. CDR3 nucleotide sequence: TGTGCCAGCAGTTATGGGGGGGTCGGCCCCCAGCATTTT.

This clonotype was seen more than once but under ten times. CDR3 residues: CASSYSPFAGQVFF. CDR3 DNA sequence: TGTGCCAGCAGTTACTCGCCCTTCGCGGGACAGGTTTTCTTT. V gene TRBV6-5 combines with J gene TRBJ1-1, with 8 bases matching TRBD1. CDR1 is MNHEY and CDR2 is SVGAGI in the germline V gene. CDR3 size: 14 residues. V lost 0 bases to trimming and J lost 13 bases; unmatched junction nucleotides: 10.

The chain recombines TRBV11-3 with TRBJ2-1; weak D call: TRBD1 (6 bases). The germline V gene encodes CDR1 SGHNT and CDR2 YENEEA. V was shortened by 1 base and J by 0 bases, with 13 bases between the two germline ends. The CDR3 has 17 residues. The CDR3 DNA is TGTGCCAGCAGCTTAGGCGGACAGCGAAGCTCCTACAATGAGCAGTTCTTC. As protein: CASSLGGQRSSYNEQFF.

The chain couples TRBV6-1 to TRBJ2-1; unclear D gene. The CDR3 length is 12 residues. V dropped 2 bases and J dropped 9 bases, with 8 bases sitting between them. Germline CDR1 MNHNS, CDR2 SASEGT. CDR3 sequence (DNA): TGTGCCAGCAGTGAACTCGGCGGTGAGCAGTTCTTC. As protein: CASSELGGEQFF.

V and J are TRBV5-1 and TRBJ1-6; D gene unclear. The CDR3 totals 15 residues. Trimming removed 7 bases at V and 7 bases at J, with 18 bases between. Per the germline V gene, CDR1 is SGHRS and CDR2 is YFSETQ. This CDR3 is CASGTMTDGNSPLHF. Written as DNA, the CDR3 is TGCGCCAGCGGTACGATGACTGACGGAAATTCACCCCTCCACTTT.

This clonotype appeared a single time. This chain connects TRBV11-2 to TRBJ1-5, with D possibly being TRBD1 (6 bases). Trimming removed 5 bases at V and 0 bases at J, with 20 bases between. Germline CDR1 is SGHAT and CDR2 is FQNNGV. The CDR3 covers 18 residues. CDR3 nucleotides: TGTGCCAGCAGCGTAGGGACAAAAAGTTCATATAGCAATCAGCCCCAGCATTTT. It yields the protein CASSVGTKSSYSNQPQHF.

A few counts support this clonotype. The chain recombines TRBV7-8 with TRBJ1-2; D might be TRBD1 (5 bases). Germline V gene lookup returns CDR1 SGHVS and CDR2 FQNEAQ. This CDR3 is built from 15 residues. V lost 1 base to trimming and J lost 5 bases, with 14 bases between them. CDR3 in amino acids: CASSLDPDSRYGYTF. CDR3 bases: TGTGCCAGCAGCTTAGACCCCGACAGCAGATATGGCTACACCTTC.

This clonotype was seen a handful of times. The chain combines TRBV12-3 or TRBV12-4 with TRBJ1-5; TRBD1 matches 11 bases. The CDR3 consists of 17 residues. V gave up 3 bases and J gave up 4 bases; unmatched junction bases: 8. The CDR3 sequence is CASSLARDRGGNQPQHF. The CDR3 bases are TGTGCCAGCAGTTTGGCCCGGGACAGGGGGGGTAATCAGCCCCAGCATTTT.

This clonotype was counted only a few times. The chain employs TRBV20-1 and TRBJ2-3, with D possibly TRBD2 on 6 matching bases. The CDR3 is 15 residues long. Germline CDR1 is DFQATT and CDR2 is SNEGSKA (reference sequence). Trimming stripped 2 bases from V and 0 bases from J, with 12 bases between. The CDR3 region is CSARRGTRSTDTQYF. DNA for the CDR3: TGCAGTGCTAGACGCGGGACTCGCAGCACAGATACGCAGTATTTT.

V is TRBV6-2 or TRBV6-3 and J is TRBJ1-2, with 9 bases matching TRBD1. With V trimmed by 0 bases and J by 8 bases, 4 bases remained unmatched. CDR1 is MNHEY and CDR2 is SVGEGT in the germline V gene. The CDR3 has 14 residues. Here the CDR3 DNA reads TGTGCCAGCAGTTACTCCGGGACAGGGAGCGGCTACACCTTC. This encodes CASSYSGTGSGYTF.

The J gene is TRBJ2-5, the V gene TRBV20-1; possible D gene TRBD1, 6 bases. Germline loops: CDR1 DFQATT, CDR2 SNEGSKA (reference sequence). V was clipped by 4 bases and J by 9 bases, with 18 bases between them. The CDR3 is 13 residues long. The CDR3 DNA follows: TGCAGTGCTACCAGACAGGTCGCGCGAGCCCAGTACTTC. Residues: CSATRQVARAQYF.

The genes are TRBV6-2 or TRBV6-3 and TRBJ1-5; TRBD1 might be the D (6 bases). This CDR3 region has 16 residues. With 2 bases removed from V and 3 bases from J, the gap between germline ends came to 14 bases. Germline CDR1 MNHEY, CDR2 SVGEGT. The CDR3 sequence: CASSYAAGANNQPQHF. The CDR3 coding sequence is TGTGCCAGCAGTTACGCCGCAGGGGCCAACAATCAGCCCCAGCATTTT.

There are a few counts of this clonotype. This chain joins TRBV5-1 and TRBJ2-1; 7 bases agree with TRBD2. V lost 2 bases and J lost 2; bases outside the gene matches: 16. Looked up from germline, CDR1 is SGHRS and CDR2 is YFSETQ. The CDR3 covers 19 residues. This chain's CDR3 is CASSFVSWEGRWPYNEQFF. The CDR3 DNA reads TGCGCCAGCAGCTTCGTGTCGTGGGAGGGCCGGTGGCCCTACAATGAGCAGTTCTTC.

There are a few counts of this clonotype. This rearrangement joins TRBV12-3 or TRBV12-4 to TRBJ2-1, with D maybe TRBD2 (5 bases). The CDR3 length is 12 residues. The V gene lost 6 bases and the J gene lost 14 bases, with 17 bases spanning the gap. The CDR3 coding sequence is TGTGCCAGCAGGAGGGCAGACTTGGAGGAGTTCTTC. It codes for CASRRADLEEFF.

The sample holds a few counts of this clonotype. V gene TRBV5-1 combines with J gene TRBJ2-2; 12 bases map to TRBD2. The trim removed 6 bases at V and 4 bases at J, leaving 7 bases unmatched. The CDR3 is made up of 16 amino acids. Germline-derived CDR1 and CDR2 are SGHRS and YFSETQ. In DNA, the CDR3 is TGCGCCAGCACTAGCGGGGGGGCCGGATTCACCGGGGAGCTGTTTTTT. It is translated as CASTSGGAGFTGELFF.

This clonotype turned up a few times. The rearrangement joins TRBV21-1 to TRBJ2-7; the tabulated D call, TRBD1, remains unverified against the DNA. TRBV21-1 is designated a pseudogene. The CDR3 loop spans 17 amino acids. The DNA of the CDR3 is TGTGCCAGCAGCAAAAATCGACAGGTTGCCCGCACCTACGAGCAGTACTTC. Its protein is CASSKNRQVARTYEQYF.

The chain combines TRBV7-9 with TRBJ2-3; D might be TRBD1 or TRBD2, each matching 5 bases. V was pared by 2 bases and J by 1 base, with 13 bases between. The germline V gene encodes CDR1 SEHNR and CDR2 FQNEAQ (reference sequence). This CDR3 is 16 amino acids long. CDR3 DNA: TGTGCCAGCAGCTTATATCAGGGAGAGGGCACAGATACGCAGTATTTT. Encoded protein: CASSLYQGEGTDTQYF. The entire variable domain, with the rest obtained from reference TRBV7-9 and TRBJ2-3, is as follows: DTGVSQNPRHKITKRGQNVTFRCDPISEHNRLYWYRQTLGQGPEFLTYFQNEAQLEKSRLLSDRFSAERPKGSFSTLEIQRTEQGDSAMYLCASSLYQGEGTDTQYFGPGTRLTVL.

The chain links TRBV24-1 to TRBJ2-5, with TRBD1 matching 10 bases. Germline V lookup: CDR1 KGHDR, CDR2 SFDVKD. The CDR3 spans 16 residues. J lost 5 bases, V lost 1 base, and 6 bases had no gene match. The DNA for the CDR3 is TGTGCCACCAGTGATTTTCCGGGACAGGGGCGGGAGACCCAGTACTTC. It encodes CATSDFPGQGRETQYF.

This clonotype was recorded a few times. The CDR3 region has the DNA TGCAGCGTTGGGGGACCGAACACCGGGGAGCTGTTTTTT. It codes for CSVGGPNTGELFF. V and J are TRBV29-1 and TRBJ2-2; D may be TRBD1 or TRBD2 (5 bases each). The CDR3 is 13 amino acids. V lost 4 bases and J 0 bases, leaving 6 bases between the germline ends. Looked up from germline, CDR1 is SQVTM and CDR2 is ANQGSEA.

The rearrangement uses TRBV27 and TRBJ2-1, with a weak D call TRBD1 (5 bases). CDR1 MNHEY and CDR2 SMNVEV come from the germline V gene (reference sequence). The CDR3 runs 16 residues. V was clipped by 4 bases and J by 2 bases, with 15 bases between them. In DNA, the CDR3 is TGTGCCAGCAGTTCCATAGGGGAAAACCCCTACAATGAGCAGTTCTTC. Amino acid sequence: CASSSIGENPYNEQFF.

The chain joins TRBV7-2 to TRBJ1-1; no clear D. The CDR3 runs 13 residues. Germline assignment: CDR1 SGHTA and CDR2 FQGNSA. Trimming pared 1 base from V and 8 bases from J, leaving 11 bases between. CDR3 nucleotide sequence: TGTGCCAGCAGCTTAGGAGGGTGGGCAGAAGCTTTCTTT. Translating gives CASSLGGWAEAFF.

This clonotype occurred a few times. The chain joins TRBV9 to TRBJ2-7, with 10 bases lining up with TRBD2. This CDR3 has 16 amino acids. CDR1 SGDLS and CDR2 YYNGEE come from the germline V gene. Unmatched junction bases numbered 7, after V lost 0 bases and J lost 4 bases. CDR3 amino acids: CASSVAGSGGDYEQYF. The CDR3 region has the DNA TGTGCCAGCAGCGTAGCCGGGAGCGGGGGGGATTACGAGCAGTACTTC.